A selection of T cell receptor beta chains follows, all from one sample in a study of T cell responses to AZD1222 COVID-19 vaccine. Assay used: immunoSEQ multiplex PCR; TCRdb lists only in-frame clones, some missing. In the table there are just under 85,000 clones, 86% of which are singletons. The sample was peripheral blood, taken on day 0 of AZD1222 vaccination. The receptor source for this set is an adult in good health. The CDR3 runs from the conserved cysteine through the conserved F or W. D genes are given only for firm matches. Part of the rows lack a size; the others show once, few, many or a class for expanded clones.

clone size	V gene	D gene	J gene	CDR3 protein	CDR3 DNA
NA	TRBV5-1	NA	TRBJ2-1	CASTLGDLIKNNEQFF	TGCGCCAGCACCCTGGGGGACTTGATTAAGAACAATGAGCAGTTCTTC
NA	TRBV5-4	NA	TRBJ2-7	CASSYGSYEQYF	TGTGCCAGCAGCTATGGCTCCTACGAGCAGTACTTC
NA	TRBV7-7	TRBD1	TRBJ2-2	CASSSTGTSSGELFF	TGTGCTAGCAGCTCGACAGGGACGAGTTCCGGGGAGCTGTTTTTT
few	TRBV6-5	TRBD1	TRBJ2-7	CASSPRQGAGYEQYF	TGTGCCAGCAGTCCACGACAGGGGGCTGGATACGAGCAGTACTTC
NA	TRBV10-3	NA	TRBJ2-1	CAISESGDPYNEQFF	TGTGCCATCAGTGAGTCTGGGGACCCCTACAATGAGCAGTTCTTC
once	TRBV27	NA	TRBJ2-1	CASRLWDGQVEFF	TGTGCCAGCAGACTATGGGACGGTCAAGTGGAGTTCTTC
NA	TRBV18	TRBD2	TRBJ2-5	CASSPGTSGSGQETQYF	TGTGCCAGCTCACCAGGGACTAGCGGGAGTGGCCAAGAGACCCAGTACTTC
NA	TRBV6-2/TRBV6-3	NA	TRBJ1-2	CASSYGVAAYGYTF	TGTGCCAGCAGTTATGGGGTAGCCGCCTATGGCTACACCTTC
NA	TRBV5-4	NA	TRBJ1-3	CASSLQQGGGNTIYF	TGTGCCAGCAGCTTGCAACAGGGAGGCGGAAACACCATATATTTT
NA	TRBV13	NA	TRBJ2-5	CASSSTGKGTQYF	TGTGCCAGCAGCTCCACAGGGAAGGGGACCCAGTACTTC
NA	TRBV6-1	NA	TRBJ1-3	CASSEVVGFGGASSGNTIYF	TGTGCCAGCAGTGAAGTGGTGGGGTTCGGGGGCGCTTCCTCTGGAAACACCATATATTTT
NA	TRBV12-1	NA	TRBJ1-5	CASSLRSLSNQPQHF	TGTGCCAGCAGCCTCAGGAGCCTTAGCAATCAGCCCCAGCATTTT
once	TRBV5-6	NA	TRBJ2-4	CASSYSIGVDIQYF	TGTGCCAGCAGCTACTCCATAGGAGTTGACATTCAGTACTTC
NA	TRBV5-6	NA	TRBJ2-3	CASSYDSTDTQYF	TGTGCCAGCAGCTACGACAGCACAGATACGCAGTATTTT
few	TRBV27	NA	TRBJ1-5	CASSLGGPTWPQHF	TGTGCCAGCAGTTTAGGAGGGCCTACATGGCCCCAGCATTTT
NA	TRBV2	TRBD1	TRBJ1-1	CASSTARDRGTNTEAFF	TGTGCCAGCAGTACCGCCCGCGACAGGGGGACAAACACTGAAGCTTTCTTT
NA	TRBV5-6	TRBD2	TRBJ2-3	CASYPALAGGLLSTDTQYF	TGTGCCAGCTATCCGGCCCTAGCGGGAGGCCTACTGAGCACAGATACGCAGTATTTT
NA	TRBV7-2	TRBD2	TRBJ2-7	CASSLVPSGSLSEQYF	TGTGCCAGCAGCTTAGTGCCTAGCGGGAGTTTGAGCGAGCAGTACTTC
NA	TRBV27	TRBD1	TRBJ1-2	CASSFDRVCYTF	TGTGCCAGCAGTTTCGACAGGGTGTGCTACACCTTC
NA	TRBV7-2	NA	TRBJ2-1	CASSLYANFRNEQFF	TGTGCCAGCAGCTTATACGCGAACTTCCGCAATGAGCAGTTCTTC
NA	TRBV9	NA	TRBJ1-3	CASSVGDTIYF	TGTGCCAGCAGCGTTGGGGACACCATATATTTT
NA	TRBV6-5	NA	TRBJ1-5	CASSYRISNQPQHF	TGTGCCAGCAGTTATCGGATTAGCAATCAGCCCCAGCATTTT
NA	TRBV28	TRBD1	TRBJ1-5	CASSPSPTQGANQPQHF	TGTGCCAGCAGCCCTTCCCCGACTCAGGGGGCGAATCAGCCCCAGCATTTT
medium-sized	TRBV30	NA	TRBJ2-1	CAFLTQAFSYNEQFF	TGTGCCTTCCTGACACAGGCTTTCTCCTACAATGAGCAGTTCTTC
NA	TRBV19	TRBD1	TRBJ2-7	CASRLSAGTGYEQYF	TGTGCCAGTAGGCTATCCGCCGGGACAGGCTACGAGCAGTACTTC
NA	TRBV6-1	TRBD1	TRBJ1-1	CASREDRGYMSTEAFF	TGTGCCAGCAGGGAAGACAGGGGGTATATGAGCACTGAAGCTTTCTTT
NA	TRBV3-1/TRBV3-2	NA	TRBJ2-6	CASSQASGANVLTF	TGTGCCAGCAGCCAAGCCTCTGGGGCCAACGTCCTGACTTTC
NA	TRBV19	NA	TRBJ2-1	CASSPGTNEQFF	TGTGCCAGTAGTCCCGGGACTAATGAGCAGTTCTTC
NA	TRBV6-9	NA	TRBJ1-4	CASSCGREHEKLFF	TGTGCCAGCAGTTGTGGGCGAGAGCATGAAAAACTGTTTTTT
NA	TRBV5-1	TRBD2	TRBJ2-7	CASSLAPLPSGRPAFYEQYF	TGCGCCAGCAGCTTGGCGCCTCTTCCTAGCGGGAGGCCCGCATTCTACGAGCAGTACTTC
NA	TRBV4-1	NA	TRBJ1-2	CASSQVGLPNLYGYTF	TGCGCCAGCAGCCAAGTAGGGTTGCCGAATCTCTATGGCTACACCTTC
NA	TRBV29-1	NA	TRBJ2-3	CSAETRGNTDTQYF	TGCAGCGCCGAAACGAGGGGCAACACAGATACGCAGTATTTT
NA	TRBV7-7	TRBD1	TRBJ2-2	CASSTRQGENTGELFF	TGTGCTAGCAGCACCCGACAGGGGGAGAACACCGGGGAGCTGTTTTTT
once	TRBV6-6	TRBD2	TRBJ2-7	CASRSSGGNYEQYF	TGTGCCAGCAGATCTAGCGGGGGAAATTACGAGCAGTACTTC
many	TRBV7-2	NA	TRBJ2-2	CASSSETATGELFF	TGTGCCAGCAGCTCCGAAACTGCCACCGGGGAGCTGTTTTTT
NA	TRBV27	NA	TRBJ1-1	CASSPHLPRDAEAFF	TGTGCCAGCAGTCCCCATCTACCCCGGGACGCTGAAGCTTTCTTT